This T cell receptor (beta chain) derives from a study of PD-1 blockade in classical Hodgkin lymphoma. This CDR3 has 13 residues. Germline V gene sequence: CDR1 GTSNPN, CDR2 SVGIG (reference sequence). The V and J ends lost 3 bases and 4 bases respectively, with 12 bases between them. Here immunoSEQ multiplex PCR was the method, and the copy in TCRdb shows in-frame clones only, minus some. This sample has tens of thousands of clones, with approximately 70% found just once. Every patient had relapsed following autologous stem cell transplantation, and cohorts differed in brentuximab vedotin exposure. This TCR derives from a human donor with classical Hodgkin lymphoma. Here the sequenced sample was peripheral blood mononuclear cells (PBMCs), taken at baseline. V is TRBV30 and J is TRBJ2-5; the D gene could be TRBD1 or TRBD2 (6 bases each). The CDR3 loop reads CAWRQGGSETQYF. The CDR3 coding sequence is TGTGCCTGGAGACAGGGAGGCTCAGAGACCCAGTACTTC.